These T cell receptor beta chains were read from a single sample in a study of blood T cell repertoires in COVID-19. Some clones are missing from TCRdb's copy, which holds only in-frame ones; the method was immunoSEQ multiplex PCR. Here the sample spans 35,000 to 45,000 clones, over 75% being singletons. The sequenced sample was peripheral blood. The receptors stem from a man in his sixties with acute or convalescent COVID-19. The CDR3 runs from the conserved cysteine through the conserved F or W. Fields, in order: clone size, J gene, D gene, V gene, CDR3 DNA, CDR3 protein. The D gene is left open where the match is weak. The size field is filled for only some rows; it gives once, few, many or a size class.

abundance: NA
j_gene: TRBJ2-1
d_gene: NA
v_gene: TRBV5-5
CDR3nt: TGTGCCAGCAGCTTGGAAACGCGGGTTGAGCAGTTCTTC
CDR3aa: CASSLETRVEQFF

abundance: NA
j_gene: TRBJ2-2
d_gene: NA
v_gene: TRBV2
CDR3nt: TGTGCCAGCAACTTAGACAGGTTGAGCACCGGGGAGCTGTTTTTT
CDR3aa: CASNLDRLSTGELFF

abundance: NA
j_gene: TRBJ2-3
d_gene: TRBD2
v_gene: TRBV11-3
CDR3nt: TGTGCCAGCAGCTTAGCGGCTAGCGGGAGCACAGATACGCAGTATTTT
CDR3aa: CASSLAASGSTDTQYF

abundance: NA
j_gene: TRBJ1-1
d_gene: NA
v_gene: TRBV5-1
CDR3nt: TGCGCCAGCAGCTTTATAGGGGGCACTGAAGCTTTCTTT
CDR3aa: CASSFIGGTEAFF

abundance: NA
j_gene: TRBJ2-7
d_gene: NA
v_gene: TRBV6-5
CDR3nt: TGTGCCAGCAGCCCGGGACTGCTCACCTACGAGCAGTACTTC
CDR3aa: CASSPGLLTYEQYF

abundance: few
j_gene: TRBJ2-1
d_gene: NA
v_gene: TRBV6-2/TRBV6-3
CDR3nt: TGTGCCAGCAGCGAGGGCGGAAATGAGCAGTTCTTC
CDR3aa: CASSEGGNEQFF

abundance: once
j_gene: TRBJ2-5
d_gene: NA
v_gene: TRBV6-1
CDR3nt: TGTGCCAGCAGTGAACAGGGAAGCCCTGGTAAGGAGACCCAGTACTTC
CDR3aa: CASSEQGSPGKETQYF

abundance: NA
j_gene: TRBJ2-2
d_gene: TRBD1
v_gene: TRBV5-4
CDR3nt: TGTGCCAGCAGCCCCGGGACAGCGAACACCGGGGAGCTGTTTTTT
CDR3aa: CASSPGTANTGELFF

abundance: NA
j_gene: TRBJ2-7
d_gene: NA
v_gene: TRBV19
CDR3nt: TGTGCCAGTAGTATAGATGGGAGATCCTACGAGCAGTACTTC
CDR3aa: CASSIDGRSYEQYF

abundance: NA
j_gene: TRBJ2-7
d_gene: NA
v_gene: TRBV6-5
CDR3nt: TGTGCCAGCACCCTAAAGCAGGGCTACGAGCAGTACTTC
CDR3aa: CASTLKQGYEQYF

abundance: NA
j_gene: TRBJ1-5
d_gene: NA
v_gene: TRBV5-5
CDR3nt: TGTGCCAGCAGCCAGGGGACGTTCGCCGGGCAGCCCCAGCATTTT
CDR3aa: CASSQGTFAGQPQHF

abundance: NA
j_gene: TRBJ2-5
d_gene: NA
v_gene: TRBV7-8
CDR3nt: TGTGCCAGCAGCTCGGACACTCAGACCCAGTACTTC
CDR3aa: CASSSDTQTQYF

abundance: NA
j_gene: TRBJ1-2
d_gene: TRBD1
v_gene: TRBV27
CDR3nt: TGTGCCAGCAGTTTATGGGGACAGGGAGACGTTGGCTACACCTTC
CDR3aa: CASSLWGQGDVGYTF

abundance: NA
j_gene: TRBJ1-5
d_gene: TRBD1
v_gene: TRBV5-1
CDR3nt: TGCGCCAGCAGCTTGGAGGGGGCGAAGAATCAGCCCCAGCATTTT
CDR3aa: CASSLEGAKNQPQHF

abundance: NA
j_gene: TRBJ2-2
d_gene: NA
v_gene: TRBV14
CDR3nt: TGTGCCAGCAGCCAAGAGGCGGTTTCCGGGGAGCTGTTTTTT
CDR3aa: CASSQEAVSGELFF

abundance: few
j_gene: TRBJ1-1
d_gene: NA
v_gene: TRBV29-1
CDR3nt: TGCAGCGTTGGGGCATCCATCATCGCTGAAGCTTTCTTT
CDR3aa: CSVGASIIAEAFF

abundance: NA
j_gene: TRBJ1-5
d_gene: TRBD1
v_gene: TRBV4-3
CDR3nt: TGCGCCAGCAGCCAAGGGACAGGGATTCAGCCCCAGCATTTT
CDR3aa: CASSQGTGIQPQHF

abundance: NA
j_gene: TRBJ2-2
d_gene: TRBD1
v_gene: TRBV5-1
CDR3nt: TGCGCCAGCAGCTTGAATAGCCCAGGGGGACGGACCGGGGAGCTGTTTTTT
CDR3aa: CASSLNSPGGRTGELFF

abundance: NA
j_gene: TRBJ2-7
d_gene: TRBD1
v_gene: TRBV11-2
CDR3nt: TGTGCCAGCAGCCCGACAGGGAATTCGCGAGAGCAGTACTTC
CDR3aa: CASSPTGNSREQYF

abundance: NA
j_gene: TRBJ1-2
d_gene: NA
v_gene: TRBV11-2
CDR3nt: TGTGCCAGCAGTAAGGGGCCAGCCGAGAACTATGGCTACACCTTC
CDR3aa: CASSKGPAENYGYTF

abundance: NA
j_gene: TRBJ2-5
d_gene: NA
v_gene: TRBV4-1
CDR3nt: TGCGCCAGCAGCCAAGATCGCCAGGGACTCCAAGAGACCCAGTACTTC
CDR3aa: CASSQDRQGLQETQYF

abundance: NA
j_gene: TRBJ2-1
d_gene: NA
v_gene: TRBV7-2
CDR3nt: TGTGCCAGCAGCTTCACAGGTCTTGAGCAGTTCTTC
CDR3aa: CASSFTGLEQFF

abundance: NA
j_gene: TRBJ1-5
d_gene: TRBD1
v_gene: TRBV30
CDR3nt: TGTGCCTGGGGTCGACAGGGGAATCAGCCCCAGCATTTT
CDR3aa: CAWGRQGNQPQHF

abundance: NA
j_gene: TRBJ1-2
d_gene: NA
v_gene: TRBV10-3
CDR3nt: TGTGCCATCAGTGAGTCTGCGGTCTATGGCTACACCTTC
CDR3aa: CAISESAVYGYTF

abundance: few
j_gene: TRBJ2-2
d_gene: NA
v_gene: TRBV2
CDR3nt: TGTGCCAGCAGTGAAACTTCAATCGTGGGAGACACCGGGGAGCTGTTTTTT
CDR3aa: CASSETSIVGDTGELFF

abundance: NA
j_gene: TRBJ2-6
d_gene: NA
v_gene: TRBV5-1
CDR3nt: TGCGCCAGCAGCTCAAACAGGGTTGGGGCCAACGTCCTGACTTTC
CDR3aa: CASSSNRVGANVLTF

abundance: NA
j_gene: TRBJ2-3
d_gene: TRBD1
v_gene: TRBV14
CDR3nt: TGTGCCAGCAGCCAAGAAACCCCGGGACAGATTCGAGATACGCAGTATTTT
CDR3aa: CASSQETPGQIRDTQYF

abundance: NA
j_gene: TRBJ2-5
d_gene: TRBD1
v_gene: TRBV29-1
CDR3nt: TGCAGCGGTACCGGGACAGTAAACCAAGAGACCCAGTACTTC
CDR3aa: CSGTGTVNQETQYF

abundance: few
j_gene: TRBJ1-3
d_gene: NA
v_gene: TRBV6-5
CDR3nt: TGTGCCAGCAGTTACTCTAGAGGGTTCGGAAACACCATATATTTT
CDR3aa: CASSYSRGFGNTIYF

abundance: NA
j_gene: TRBJ2-7
d_gene: NA
v_gene: TRBV23-1
CDR3nt: TGCGCCAGCAACCCGGGACGGATCCTGGGGGGATCCTACGAGCAGTACTTC
CDR3aa: CASNPGRILGGSYEQYF

abundance: NA
j_gene: TRBJ2-7
d_gene: TRBD2
v_gene: TRBV6-5
CDR3nt: TGTGCCAGCAGTTCTCAGTCTAGCGGGAGTAGTGAGCAGTACTTC
CDR3aa: CASSSQSSGSSEQYF

abundance: NA
j_gene: TRBJ1-2
d_gene: TRBD1
v_gene: TRBV7-2
CDR3nt: TGTGCCAGCAGCCCTCAGGACAGGGGACATGGCTACACCTTC
CDR3aa: CASSPQDRGHGYTF

abundance: NA
j_gene: TRBJ1-2
d_gene: NA
v_gene: TRBV5-1
CDR3nt: TGCGCCAGCAGCTTGGTAGTCGCGTCAGGGTTTGGCTACACCTTC
CDR3aa: CASSLVVASGFGYTF

abundance: NA
j_gene: TRBJ1-6
d_gene: NA
v_gene: TRBV6-4
CDR3nt: TGTGCCAGCGCGGTCGGGGAGGATTCACCCCTCCACTTT
CDR3aa: CASAVGEDSPLHF

abundance: few
j_gene: TRBJ1-5
d_gene: NA
v_gene: TRBV12-3/TRBV12-4
CDR3nt: TGTGCCAGCAGTTTGGCCCATAATCAGCCCCAGCATTTT
CDR3aa: CASSLAHNQPQHF

abundance: NA
j_gene: TRBJ2-1
d_gene: TRBD2
v_gene: TRBV6-5
CDR3nt: TGTGCCAGCAGATTAGCGGGAGGCTCGTACAATGAGCAGTTCTTC
CDR3aa: CASRLAGGSYNEQFF

abundance: NA
j_gene: TRBJ1-1
d_gene: TRBD1
v_gene: TRBV6-5
CDR3nt: TGTGCCAGCAGGGGGGACAGGCACTACACTGAAGCTTTCTTT
CDR3aa: CASRGDRHYTEAFF

abundance: NA
j_gene: TRBJ1-5
d_gene: NA
v_gene: TRBV19
CDR3nt: TGTGCCAGTAGTATCAGGACAGCCAATCAGCCCCAGCATTTT
CDR3aa: CASSIRTANQPQHF

abundance: NA
j_gene: TRBJ1-4
d_gene: NA
v_gene: TRBV19
CDR3nt: TGTGCCAGTAGACGTCGCGGGGATGGAGAAAAACTGTTTTTT
CDR3aa: CASRRRGDGEKLFF

abundance: NA
j_gene: TRBJ1-6
d_gene: NA
v_gene: TRBV19
CDR3nt: TGTGCCAGTAGACCACCGGGACACGATTCACCCCTCCACTTT
CDR3aa: CASRPPGHDSPLHF

abundance: NA
j_gene: TRBJ1-1
d_gene: NA
v_gene: TRBV7-9
CDR3nt: TGTGCCAGCAGCTTAACAGATTCGAACACTGAAGCTTTCTTT
CDR3aa: CASSLTDSNTEAFF

abundance: NA
j_gene: TRBJ2-5
d_gene: TRBD1
v_gene: TRBV2
CDR3nt: TGTGCCAGCAGTCAACAGGGGGCGGAGACCCAGTACTTC
CDR3aa: CASSQQGAETQYF

abundance: NA
j_gene: TRBJ1-1
d_gene: TRBD1
v_gene: TRBV11-3
CDR3nt: TGTGCCAGCAGCTTAGATCTGACAGGGGAGAACACTGAAGCTTTCTTT
CDR3aa: CASSLDLTGENTEAFF

abundance: NA
j_gene: TRBJ1-1
d_gene: NA
v_gene: TRBV2
CDR3nt: TGTGCCAGCAACCCGGACAGGAACACTGAAGCTTTCTTT
CDR3aa: CASNPDRNTEAFF

abundance: NA
j_gene: TRBJ1-4
d_gene: TRBD1
v_gene: TRBV11-3
CDR3nt: TGTGCCAGCAGCTTGGGAGACAGGGGTGATAATGAAAAACTGTTTTTT
CDR3aa: CASSLGDRGDNEKLFF

abundance: NA
j_gene: TRBJ2-5
d_gene: NA
v_gene: TRBV29-1
CDR3nt: TGCAGCGGCCAACAGGGAGCGGGGGAGACCCAGTACTTC
CDR3aa: CSGQQGAGETQYF